These 16 T cell receptor beta chains came from one sample sequenced in a study of T-cell reconstitution after alpha-beta-depleted transplantation in children. Preparation of the TCRbeta library was carried out with unique molecular identifiers. TCRdb fed the PCR reads into MiXCR, producing one record per CDR3 protein. Among over 550,000 distinct CDR3 sequences listed, over 9.5% were seen once. The starting material was PBMCs from the stem cell graft donor, obtained from the stem cell graft. The origin of the receptors is a human donor who donated a stem cell graft to a child with acute myeloid leukemia.

The CDR3 nucleotides are TGTGCCAGCAGTTACTCAGTGGATGAAAAACTGTTTTTT. It codes for CASSYSVDEKLFF. This sequence joins TRBV6-6 and TRBJ1-4, with unresolved D. The V and J ends lost 0 bases and 6 bases respectively, with 5 bases between them. In germline, CDR1 is MNHNY, CDR2 SVGAGI (reference sequence). This CDR3 has 13 amino acids.

The rearrangement links TRBV20-1 to TRBJ2-1, with D unclear. The CDR3 covers 14 residues. Looked up from germline, CDR1 is DFQATT and CDR2 is SNEGSKA (reference sequence). Trimming took 2 bases from V and 7 from J, leaving 15 bases between them. DNA of the CDR3: TGCAGTGCTAGACGAGGCGGTCTGGAGAATGAGCAGTTCTTC. Amino acids: CSARRGGLENEQFF.

V gene TRBV24-1 combines with J gene TRBJ2-7; TRBD2 matches 7 bases. Trimming removed 7 bases from V and 2 bases from J; junction bases left unmatched: 4. There are 13 residues in the CDR3. The germline V gene has CDR1 KGHDR and CDR2 SFDVKD. Written as DNA, the CDR3 is TGTGCCACCAGAAGAGGGACTACCTACGAGCAGTACTTC. Encoded protein: CATRRGTTYEQYF.

This clonotype was found a few times. V gene TRBV15 combines with J gene TRBJ1-1, with D unresolved. The CDR3 is 15 residues long. Germline V gives CDR1 LNHNV, CDR2 YYDKDF (reference sequence). Trimming stripped 3 bases from V and 0 bases from J, with 11 bases between. CDR3: CATSSREGMNTEAFF. For the CDR3, the DNA is TGTGCCACCAGCAGCCGGGAGGGCATGAACACTGAAGCTTTCTTT.

This clonotype was recorded at least ten times. This chain links TRBV30 with TRBJ1-2; tentative D call: TRBD1 (6 bases). V was shortened by 8 bases and J by 8 bases, with 24 bases between the two germline ends. The CDR3 has 14 residues. The V gene's germline CDR1 is GTSNPN and CDR2 SVGIG (reference sequence). The CDR3: CAGTSGHTMGGYTF. The CDR3 nucleotides are TGTGCCGGGACCTCGGGACATACTATGGGAGGCTACACCTTC.

In its sample, this clonotype was seen a few times. The chain couples TRBV20-1 to TRBJ2-5; D might be TRBD1 (5 bases). The germline CDR1 and CDR2 sequences are DFQATT and SNEGSKA (reference sequence). V was trimmed by 0 bases and J by 5 bases, leaving 16 bases between them. The CDR3 sequence is 15 residues long. This CDR3 reads CSARDAGRVDETQYF. The CDR3 bases are TGCAGTGCTAGAGATGCTGGCAGGGTAGATGAGACCCAGTACTTC.

With respect to this clonotype: A much larger clonotype is one base distant, so this may be a read error. The chain joins TRBV7-2 to TRBJ2-7, with D perhaps TRBD2 (5 bases). The CDR3 is 14 residues long. Germline-derived CDR1 and CDR2 are SGHTA and FQGNSA. CDR3 sequence (DNA): TGTGCCAGCAGCTCCCGACTATCATACTACGAGCTGTACTTC. This gives the protein CASSSRLSYYELYF. The whole variable domain, filled in from reference TRBV7-2 and TRBJ2-7, reads GAGVSQSPSNKVTEKGKDVELRCDPISGHTALYWYRQSLGQGLEFLIYFQGNSAPDKSGLPSDRFSAERTGGSVSTLTIQRTQQEDSAVYLCASSSRLSYYELYFGPGTRLTVT.

The chain carries TRBV7-2 and TRBJ2-2; the D is unclear. This CDR3 contains 13 residues. Germline CDR1 and CDR2: SGHTA and FQGNSA. Trimming cost V 2 bases and J 6 bases, with 7 bases left between them. The CDR3 DNA is TGTGCCAGCAGCTTATTTAGGGCCGGGGAGCTGTTTTTT. Protein sequence: CASSLFRAGELFF.

The J gene is TRBJ2-2, the V gene TRBV5-6; 13 bases align to TRBD2. J gave up 3 bases and V 4 bases, and 6 bases lay outside the gene matches. The CDR3 has 17 residues. In germline, CDR1 is SGHDT, CDR2 YYEEEE. CDR3 in amino acids: CASSQTSGRFDTGELFF. CDR3 DNA: TGTGCCAGCAGCCAGACTAGCGGGAGGTTCGACACCGGGGAGCTGTTTTTT.

This clonotype came up a few times. One junction end does not reproduce the germline sequence, and a read error may be involved. This chain joins TRBV3-1 and TRBJ2-5; D may be TRBD1 (6 bases). The germline V gene has CDR1 LGHDT and CDR2 YNNKEL (reference sequence). CDR3 length equals 14 residues. CDR3 in amino acids: CASSEDTGTETQYF. DNA of the CDR3: TGTGCCAGCAGCGAAGATACAGGGACGGAGACCCAGTACTTC.

The J gene is TRBJ2-2, the V gene TRBV29-1; D unresolved. V lost 6 bases and J 4 bases, leaving 12 bases between the germline ends. CDR1 and CDR2 from the germline V gene are SQVTM and ANQGSEA. The CDR3 runs to 13 residues. As DNA, the CDR3 is TGCAGCGTGGACGCCGCCGGCACCGGGGAGCTGTTTTTT. Its translation is CSVDAAGTGELFF.

This clonotype was detected a few times. CDR3 DNA: TGTGCCAGCAGTTTGGGTGGGGGAGCAGGGCTAAGGGGCTACACCTTC. Its protein is CASSLGGGAGLRGYTF. The rearrangement uses TRBV12-3 or TRBV12-4 and TRBJ1-2, with D maybe TRBD1 (5 bases). V shed 3 bases and J shed 8 bases, with 22 bases lying between them. CDR3 length equals 16 residues.

This clonotype showed up just a few times. CDR3 nucleotides: TGCAGTGCTACCCGGGCGTACCAAGAGACCCAGTACTTC. Its translation: CSATRAYQETQYF. The chain couples TRBV20-1 to TRBJ2-5; D is ambiguous. The germline gives CDR1 DFQATT, CDR2 SNEGSKA (reference sequence). Between the trimmed V and J ends, which lost 4 bases and 0 bases, there was a span of 9 bases. The CDR3 loop spans 13 amino acids.

This clonotype occurred many times. The genes are TRBV20-1 and TRBJ2-1, with a tentative D call TRBD2 (5 bases). From germline, CDR1 is DFQATT and CDR2 SNEGSKA (reference sequence). CDR3 length: 13 residues. V lost 3 bases and J 3 bases, leaving 9 bases between the germline ends. This chain's CDR3 is CSAREGGYNEQFF. In DNA, the CDR3 is TGCAGTGCTAGGGAAGGAGGCTACAATGAGCAGTTCTTC.

The sample holds many counts of this clonotype. This chain links TRBV4-2 with TRBJ2-1, with D possibly matching TRBD1 (5 bases). The CDR3 is 14 residues long. V was cut by 4 bases and J by 4 bases, with 11 bases left in between. CDR1 is LGHNA, CDR2 YNFKEQ, per germline. The CDR3 is CASSLQTDYNEQFF. The CDR3 DNA sequence: TGTGCCAGCAGCCTCCAGACAGATTACAATGAGCAGTTCTTC.

The chain couples TRBV6-5 to TRBJ2-1; 10 bases map to TRBD2. V gave up 2 bases and J gave up 8 bases; unmatched junction bases: 15. The germline CDR1 and CDR2 sequences are MNHEY and SVGAGI. The CDR3 runs 18 residues. CDR3 DNA sequence: TGTGCCAGCAGTTACGCCCCCTCAGGAGCGGGAGGGTGGGATGAGCAGTTCTTC. Translating it yields CASSYAPSGAGGWDEQFF.